Sequencing of this T cell receptor (beta chain) was carried out in a study of T cells in localized non-small cell lung cancer. Here immunoSEQ multiplex PCR was the method, and the copy in TCRdb shows in-frame clones only, minus some. Seen here are 20,000 to 25,000 clones, roughly 83% observed once, and the top ten hold about 2.2%. This CDR3 has 13 residues. V lost 3 bases to trimming and J lost 6 bases; unmatched junction nucleotides: 4. CDR1 is KGHSH, CDR2 LQKENI, per germline. Sequenced here: peripheral blood, sampled before any cancer treatment. The source is a man between 40 and 75 years old with stage I lung adenocarcinoma. The chain has TRBV18 and TRBJ2-7; 8 nucleotides agree with TRBD1. CDR3 loop: CASSPGQDSEQYF. CDR3 nucleotides: TGTGCCAGCTCACCGGGACAGGACAGCGAGCAGTACTTC.